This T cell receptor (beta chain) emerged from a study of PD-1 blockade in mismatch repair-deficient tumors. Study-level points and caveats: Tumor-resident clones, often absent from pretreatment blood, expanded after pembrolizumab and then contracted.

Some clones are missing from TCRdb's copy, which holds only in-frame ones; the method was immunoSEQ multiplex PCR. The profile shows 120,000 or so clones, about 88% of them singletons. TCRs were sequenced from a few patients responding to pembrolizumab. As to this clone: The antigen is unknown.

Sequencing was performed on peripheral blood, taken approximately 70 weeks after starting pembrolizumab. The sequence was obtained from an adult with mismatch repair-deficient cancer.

CDR3 residues: CASSHGGGEQFF. CDR3 in DNA: TGTGCCAGCAGCCATGGGGGGGGCGAGCAGTTCTTC. The chain couples TRBV5-4 to TRBJ2-1; a possible D gene is TRBD2 (7 bases). This CDR3 is built from 12 residues. Germline CDR1 reads SGHNT; CDR2 reads YYREEE (reference sequence). V lost 4 bases to trimming and J lost 10 bases, with 12 bases between them.